These 17 T cell receptor beta chains were all obtained from the same sample, sequenced in a study of T cell responses to AZD1222 COVID-19 vaccine. TCRdb keeps only in-frame clones here, not all; method: immunoSEQ multiplex PCR. This table has about 100,000 clones, about 88% appearing once. The source material was peripheral blood, sampled on day 0 of AZD1222 vaccination. These receptors were collected from an adult in good health.

Note on this clone: Within the sample, other DNA sequences also encode this same CDR3. The DNA of the CDR3 is TGTGCCAGCAGCTTCACAGGGAACTATGGCTACACCTTC. It translates to CASSFTGNYGYTF. The chain has TRBV27 and TRBJ1-2; possible D gene TRBD1, 6 bases. Germline CDR1 is MNHEY and CDR2 is SMNVEV (reference sequence). V gave up 6 bases and J gave up 2 bases, with 10 bases separating them. CDR3 length equals 13 residues.

The chain employs TRBV5-1 and TRBJ2-7; 9 bases are a match to TRBD1. The CDR3 has 16 residues. Germline V gene sequence: CDR1 SGHRS, CDR2 YFSETQ. Losses at the gene ends were 4 bases for V and 4 bases for J; bases not matched to a gene: 12. The CDR3 sequence: CASSVLTGGAGYEQYF. The CDR3 coding sequence is TGCGCCAGCAGCGTATTAACAGGGGGCGCCGGGTACGAGCAGTACTTC. Filled out from reference TRBV5-1 and TRBJ2-7, the complete variable domain reads KAGVTQTPRYLIKTRGQQVTLSCSPISGHRSVSWYQQTPGQGLQFLFEYFSETQRNKGNFPGRFSGRQFSNSRSEMNVSTLELGDSALYLCASSVLTGGAGYEQYFGPGTRLTVT.

The chain couples TRBV5-1 to TRBJ1-3; 8 bases map to TRBD1. V shed 4 bases, J shed 2 bases, and the junction held 8 bases outside the gene matches. There are 16 residues in the CDR3. Per germline, CDR1 SGHRS and CDR2 YFSETQ. CDR3: CASSPGTGSPGNTIYF. CDR3 nucleotide sequence: TGCGCCAGCAGCCCCGGGACAGGATCACCTGGAAACACCATATATTTT.

The chain joins TRBV4-3 to TRBJ2-7; TRBD1 matches at 7 bases. This CDR3 comprises 15 residues. CDR1 LGHNA and CDR2 YSLEER come from the germline V gene. After removal of 4 bases from V and 0 bases from J, the junction contained 6 bases not matched to a gene. The CDR3 DNA reads TGCGCCAGCAGCCGCTCAGAGGGGGCCTCCTACGAGCAGTACTTC. Protein product: CASSRSEGASYEQYF.

The genes are TRBV3-1 (or the pseudogene TRBV3-2) and TRBJ1-5; D is perhaps TRBD1 (6 bases). The CDR3 length is 17 residues. CDR1 LGHDT and CDR2 YNNKEL come from the germline V gene (reference sequence). Trimming removed 4 bases at V and 0 bases at J, with 16 bases between. For the CDR3, the DNA is TGTGCCAGCAGCCGCCAAGAGGGGGGGTCTAGCAATCAGCCCCAGCATTTT. This encodes CASSRQEGGSSNQPQHF.

V usage is TRBV4-1 and J usage is TRBJ2-1, with D unclear. Germline V gives CDR1 MGHRA, CDR2 YSYEKL. Trimming took off 0 bases at V and 3 bases at J, with 12 bases between the two ends. There are 16 residues in the CDR3. The CDR3 region has the DNA TGCGCCAGCAGCCAAGATCAGTCACTCCTCTACAATGAGCAGTTCTTC. It translates to CASSQDQSLLYNEQFF.

The chain is built from TRBV6-4 and TRBJ1-1, with D maybe TRBD1 (5 bases). The V gene lost 6 bases and the J gene lost 5 bases, with 13 bases spanning the gap. CDR3 length: 13 residues. Germline-derived CDR1 and CDR2 are MRHNA and SNTAGT. The CDR3 region has the DNA TGTGCCAGCAGGGAGGGGTGGGGGACTGAAGCTTTCTTT. Amino acid sequence: CASREGWGTEAFF.

CDR3: CASSLVGDEQYF. The CDR3 nucleotides are TGTGCCAGCAGCTTAGTAGGGGACGAGCAGTACTTC. The chain employs TRBV7-2 and TRBJ2-7; TRBD1 is a possible D gene (5 bases). Trimming cost V 1 base and J 5 bases, with 6 bases left between them. Per the germline V gene, CDR1 is SGHTA and CDR2 is FQGNSA. This CDR3 is 12 amino acids long.

The chain employs TRBV5-1 and TRBJ2-1, with a weak D call TRBD2 (6 bases). The germline V and J ends were trimmed by 0 bases and 5 bases, with 12 bases remaining between them. The CDR3 totals 15 residues. The V gene's germline CDR1 is SGHRS and CDR2 YFSETQ. The CDR3 protein is CASSLASAYHNEQFF. CDR3 sequence (DNA): TGCGCCAGCAGCTTGGCTAGCGCCTACCACAATGAGCAGTTCTTC.

The chain has TRBV28 and TRBJ1-3; 7 nucleotides align to TRBD1. V trimming: 2 bases; J trimming: 2 bases; junction bases outside the gene matches: 3. Per germline, CDR1 MDHEN and CDR2 SYDVKM. The CDR3 covers 15 residues. Written as DNA, the CDR3 is TGTGCCAGCAGTTTAAGAACAGGGGCTGGAAACACCATATATTTT. Encoded protein: CASSLRTGAGNTIYF.

The CDR3 loop reads CASSGQGAGYGYTF. CDR3 bases: TGTGCCAGCAGCGGACAGGGGGCCGGCTATGGCTACACCTTC. The rearrangement joins TRBV5-5 to TRBJ1-2, with TRBD1 matching over 11 bases. V shed 4 bases, J shed 4 bases, and the junction held 3 bases outside the gene matches. This CDR3 comprises 14 residues. CDR1 and CDR2 from the germline V gene are SGHKS and YYEKEE (reference sequence).

The genes are TRBV19 and TRBJ1-1; 7 bases agree with TRBD1. The CDR3 loop spans 14 amino acids. From germline, CDR1 is LNHDA and CDR2 SQIVND (reference sequence). Trimming at V came to 6 bases and at J to 1 base, leaving 5 bases not matched to a gene. DNA for the CDR3: TGTGCCAGTAGCCAACAGGGGACGAACACTGAAGCTTTCTTT. This gives the protein CASSQQGTNTEAFF.

The genes are TRBV7-3 and TRBJ2-1; tentative D call: TRBD2 (5 bases). The CDR3 loop spans 14 amino acids. V was shortened by 5 bases and J by 7 bases, with 15 bases between the two germline ends. CDR1 is SGHTA and CDR2 is FQGTGA in the germline V gene. As DNA, the CDR3 is TGTGCCAGCAGCCTAGCAAACCTGGCAAATGAGCAGTTCTTC. It is translated as CASSLANLANEQFF.

J is TRBJ1-1 and V is TRBV11-2; D perhaps matches TRBD1 (6 bases). The CDR3 is 15 amino acids. Trimming took 5 bases from V and 2 from J, leaving 15 bases between them. The germline gives CDR1 SGHAT, CDR2 FQNNGV. CDR3 loop: CASSQGHGLNTEAFF. CDR3 sequence (DNA): TGTGCCAGCAGCCAGGGACATGGACTAAACACTGAAGCTTTCTTT.

The V call is TRBV7-9, the J call TRBJ2-7; 7 nucleotides line up with TRBD1. The V segment lost 4 bases and the J segment 2 bases; nucleotides outside the gene matches: 8. The CDR3 runs to 15 residues. The germline V gene has CDR1 SEHNR and CDR2 FQNEAQ (reference sequence). The CDR3: CASSSSDRVPYEQYF. In DNA, the CDR3 is TGTGCCAGCAGCTCCTCCGACAGGGTTCCCTACGAGCAGTACTTC.

This chain connects TRBV15 to TRBJ2-7; TRBD1 matches 9 bases. V lost 4 bases, J lost 3 bases, and 7 bases stayed unmatched. CDR1 and CDR2 from the germline V gene are LNHNV and YYDKDF (reference sequence). The CDR3 length is 15 residues. The CDR3 DNA sequence: TGTGCCACCAGCAAAGACCCGGGACAGGGCTACGAGCAGTACTTC. It codes for CATSKDPGQGYEQYF.

This clone is a singleton in its sample. The gene calls are TRBV20-1 and TRBJ1-1, with D hard to call. Germline V CDR1 and CDR2: DFQATT, SNEGSKA (reference sequence). V lost 1 base and J lost 0, with 0 bases in between. The CDR3 extends over 11 amino acids. The CDR3 loop reads CSARVNTEAFF. CDR3 nucleotide sequence: TGCAGTGCTAGAGTGAACACTGAAGCTTTCTTT.